This T cell receptor beta chain is from a study of CD8+ T cells in alopecia areata. J gave up 2 bases and V 4 bases, and 4 bases lay outside the gene matches. The CDR3 contains 14 residues. The germline gives CDR1 SGHVS, CDR2 FQNEAQ. It was cDNA, reverse transcribed from extracted RNA, that served as the sequencing template. Assay: immunoSEQ multiplex PCR; the TCRdb copy retains only in-frame clones and omits some. Altogether 140,000 to 150,000 clones are present, about half being singletons, with the ten largest covering approximately 1%. The sequenced sample was CD4+ T cells sorted from blood, obtained at week 0. This receptor was identified in a human donor with alopecia areata. This chain connects TRBV7-8 to TRBJ1-2; 7 positions agree with TRBD1. The CDR3: CASSSSGGNYGYTF. The CDR3 coding sequence is TGTGCCAGCAGCTCATCAGGGGGAAACTATGGCTACACCTTC.